The 6 T cell receptor beta chains given below trace back to one sample, sequenced in a study of blood T cell repertoires in COVID-19. Clones were read by immunoSEQ multiplex PCR, and TCRdb kept only the in-frame ones, dropping some. The sample contains about 100,000 clones, about 89% of which appear only once. Sequenced input: peripheral blood. The receptors derive from a man over 45 with acute or convalescent COVID-19.

The V call is TRBV11-2, the J call TRBJ2-1; a possible D gene is TRBD1 (5 bases). Germline lookup yields CDR1 SGHAT and CDR2 FQNNGV. The CDR3 is 15 amino acids. V was pared by 1 base and J by 4 bases, with 11 bases between. The CDR3 sequence: CASSLVWTSYNEQFF. The CDR3 bases are TGTGCCAGCAGCTTAGTCTGGACATCGTACAATGAGCAGTTCTTC.

V usage is TRBV19 and J usage is TRBJ2-7; TRBD1 matches 9 bases. Germline V gene lookup returns CDR1 LNHDA and CDR2 SQIVND (reference sequence). With V trimmed by 5 bases and J by 6 bases, 8 bases remained unmatched. This CDR3 has 14 amino acids. CDR3 coding DNA: TGTGCCAGTAGTCAAGAACAGGGGGCGAGCGAGCAGTACTTC. Protein product: CASSQEQGASEQYF.

This clone was seen only a few times. The chain recombines TRBV6-4 with TRBJ1-5; no firm D call. Germline CDR1 and CDR2: MRHNA and SNTAGT. The germline V and J ends were trimmed by 9 bases and 4 bases, with 16 bases remaining between them. This CDR3 is 14 amino acids long. This CDR3 is CARILAGQNQPQHF. The CDR3 DNA follows: TGTGCCAGGATCTTGGCGGGCCAAAATCAGCCCCAGCATTTT.

The chain carries TRBV10-3 and TRBJ2-2; TRBD1 matches 9 bases. The CDR3 contains 13 residues. Germline V gives CDR1 ENHRY, CDR2 SYGVKD. With 9 bases clipped from V and 7 bases from J, the junction kept 6 bases outside the gene matches. As DNA, the CDR3 is TGTGCCATACAGGGGGCAAATAACGGGGAGCTGTTTTTT. It is translated as CAIQGANNGELFF.

V and J are TRBV5-1 and TRBJ2-1, with TRBD2 matching over 11 bases. Germline V gives CDR1 SGHRS, CDR2 YFSETQ. After removal of 8 bases from V and 1 base from J, the junction contained 2 bases not matched to a gene. The CDR3 has 14 residues. The chain's CDR3 is CASVAGGSYNEQFF. In nucleotides, the CDR3 is TGCGCCAGTGTAGCGGGAGGGTCCTACAATGAGCAGTTCTTC.

The chain combines TRBV27 with TRBJ1-6; 10 bases agree with TRBD1. Trimming cost V 3 bases and J 6 bases; bases outside gene matches: 2. This CDR3 has 15 amino acids. Germline loops: CDR1 MNHEY, CDR2 SMNVEV (reference sequence). DNA of the CDR3: TGTGCCAGCAGTTTCCGGGACAGGGGTAATTCACCCCTCCACTTT. Translating it yields CASSFRDRGNSPLHF.